Presented here are 17 T cell receptor beta chains from one specimen sequenced in a study of shared clonotypes between healthy human individuals. The data were produced by immunoSEQ multiplex PCR, yet TCRdb's version contains in-frame clones alone and is incomplete. The table shows some 2,400,000 clones, with around 95% occurring only once. Sequenced material: naive CD4+ T cells sorted from blood. Subset defined: CD45RA+ positively selected. Receptors were obtained from a man aged 18-30 years in good health.

The chain combines TRBV10-3 with TRBJ2-2; 9 bases are a match to TRBD2. After removal of 4 bases from V and 5 bases from J, the junction contained 2 bases not matched to a gene. Germline assignment: CDR1 ENHRY and CDR2 SYGVKD. The CDR3 runs to 14 residues. Here the CDR3 reads CAISGGLATGELFF. CDR3 in DNA: TGTGCCATCAGTGGGGGACTAGCAACCGGGGAGCTGTTTTTT.

On this clone: Other DNA sequences of this sample code for an identical CDR3. The chain joins TRBV5-6 to TRBJ2-7; tentatively, D is TRBD1 or TRBD2 (5 bases each). The ends were cut back, 0 bases at V and 3 bases at J, with 10 bases in the middle. The CDR3 covers 14 residues. Germline-derived CDR1 and CDR2 are SGHDT and YYEEEE. CDR3 nucleotide sequence: TGTGCCAGCAGCTTGGTCGGGGCCGGCTACGAGCAGTACTTC. Its protein product is CASSLVGAGYEQYF.

The rearrangement uses TRBV4-3 and TRBJ2-3; 9 bases align to TRBD1. The CDR3 runs to 15 residues. Germline V CDR1 and CDR2: LGHNA, YSLEER. After removal of 0 bases from V and 6 bases from J, the junction contained 4 bases not matched to a gene. This CDR3 reads CASSQDTGGWDTQYF. The CDR3 nucleotides read TGCGCCAGCAGCCAAGACACAGGGGGCTGGGATACGCAGTATTTT.

The chain combines TRBV28 with TRBJ2-7, with D unresolved. CDR1 is MDHEN and CDR2 is SYDVKM in the germline V gene. Between the trimmed V and J ends, which lost 4 bases and 1 base, there was a span of 14 bases. The CDR3 extends over 15 amino acids. CDR3 region: CASSSPSPVSYEQYF. Written as DNA, the CDR3 is TGTGCCAGCAGTTCCCCCTCTCCAGTTTCCTACGAGCAGTACTTC. Variable domain in full (rest from reference TRBV28 and TRBJ2-7): DVKVTQSSRYLVKRTGEKVFLECVQDMDHENMFWYRQDPGLGLRLIYFSYDVKMKEKGDIPEGYSVSREKKERFSLILESASTNQTSMYLCASSSPSPVSYEQYFGPGTRLTVT.

The V call is TRBV25-1, the J call TRBJ1-1; D is undetermined. V lost 3 bases and J 0 bases, leaving 5 bases between the germline ends. This CDR3 contains 13 residues. Germline V gene lookup returns CDR1 MGHDK and CDR2 SYGVNS. The CDR3 bases are TGTGCCAGCAGTGACTTGATGAACACTGAAGCTTTCTTT. Translation: CASSDLMNTEAFF.

V gene TRBV18 combines with J gene TRBJ2-5, with 7 nucleotides matching TRBD1. V gave up 6 bases and J gave up 5 bases; unmatched junction bases: 6. The germline V gene has CDR1 KGHSH and CDR2 LQKENI. This CDR3 is 13 amino acids long. The CDR3 here is CASSRDRAETQYF. CDR3 DNA sequence: TGTGCCAGCTCCCGAGACAGGGCGGAGACCCAGTACTTC.

This rearrangement joins TRBV30 to TRBJ2-2, with no clear D. Trimming removed 3 bases from V and 7 bases from J, with 6 bases in between. The CDR3 has 11 amino acids. From germline, CDR1 is GTSNPN and CDR2 SVGIG (reference sequence). DNA of the CDR3: TGTGCCTGGAGGAGGATCGGGGAGCTGTTTTTT. Translating it yields CAWRRIGELFF.

About this clone itself: The same CDR3 arises from other DNA sequences in this sample as well. The chain recombines TRBV30 with TRBJ1-1; no clear D gene. There are 13 residues in the CDR3. Germline V gene sequence: CDR1 GTSNPN, CDR2 SVGIG (reference sequence). The V gene lost 0 bases and the J gene lost 2 bases, with 7 bases spanning the gap. The CDR3 region is CAWSVALNTEAFF. As DNA, the CDR3 is TGTGCCTGGAGTGTTGCGCTAAACACTGAAGCTTTCTTT.

This clone was seen once. This sequence joins TRBV7-9 and TRBJ1-2, with D hard to call. This CDR3 spans 14 amino acids. Germline-derived CDR1 and CDR2 are SEHNR and FQNEAQ (reference sequence). V gave up 7 bases and J gave up 2 bases, with 14 bases separating them. The CDR3 sequence: CASTMAVLNYGYTF. CDR3 nucleotides: TGTGCCAGCACGATGGCGGTGCTAAACTATGGCTACACCTTC. The whole variable domain, remainder taken from reference TRBV7-9 and TRBJ1-2, is DTGVSQNPRHKITKRGQNVTFRCDPISEHNRLYWYRQTLGQGPEFLTYFQNEAQLEKSRLLSDRFSAERPKGSFSTLEIQRTEQGDSAMYLCASTMAVLNYGYTFGSGTRLTVV.

This chain connects TRBV5-5 to TRBJ1-3; D is ambiguous. The CDR3 is made up of 13 amino acids. Looked up from germline, CDR1 is SGHKS and CDR2 is YYEKEE (reference sequence). V lost 6 bases, J lost 5 bases, and 12 bases lay in between. CDR3 protein: CASTFGDRNTIYF. The CDR3 bases are TGTGCCAGCACCTTCGGGGATCGAAACACCATATATTTT.

This chain uses TRBV7-3 with TRBJ2-3; tentatively, D is TRBD1 (5 bases). Trimming removed 4 bases from V and 0 bases from J, with 14 bases in between. The CDR3 has 16 amino acids. The V gene's germline CDR1 is SGHTA and CDR2 FQGTGA. In DNA, the CDR3 is TGTGCCAGCAGCTCCCGGTGGGGCGACAGCACAGATACGCAGTATTTT. Translation: CASSSRWGDSTDTQYF.

The CDR3 reads CASTLLRGLYEQYF. The CDR3 nucleotides are TGTGCCAGCACTCTGCTCCGGGGACTTTACGAGCAGTACTTC. The chain combines TRBV2 with TRBJ2-7; possible D gene TRBD2, 6 bases. This CDR3 is 14 amino acids long. Germline V CDR1 and CDR2: SNHLY, FYNNEI. Trimming took off 7 bases at V and 4 bases at J, with 17 bases between the two ends.

The chain uses TRBV10-2 and TRBJ2-3; 12 nucleotides line up with TRBD2. The V gene end was trimmed by 2 bases and the J gene end by 5 bases; junction bases not matched to a gene: 8. Germline V gives CDR1 WSHSY, CDR2 SAAADI. The CDR3 is 17 amino acids. The CDR3 loop is CASSEPRTSGMVDTQYF. DNA for the CDR3: TGCGCCAGCAGTGAGCCGAGGACTAGCGGGATGGTAGATACGCAGTATTTT.

The CDR3: CASRREGRSGELFF. In DNA, the CDR3 is TGTGCCAGTAGGCGGGAGGGCCGTAGCGGGGAGCTGTTTTTT. The J gene is TRBJ2-2, the V gene TRBV19, with 9 bases lining up with TRBD2. Losses at the gene ends were 6 bases for V and 7 bases for J; bases not matched to a gene: 6. CDR3 length equals 14 residues. The germline V gene encodes CDR1 LNHDA and CDR2 SQIVND (reference sequence).

V gene TRBV7-9 combines with J gene TRBJ2-7; a possible D gene is TRBD2 (5 bases). The CDR3 is made up of 14 amino acids. V lost 5 bases to trimming and J lost 3 bases, with 14 bases between them. Germline V gene sequence: CDR1 SEHNR, CDR2 FQNEAQ (reference sequence). In DNA form, the CDR3 reads TGTGCCAGCAGCCCCGACGGAGACTACTACGAGCAGTACTTC. Its translation is CASSPDGDYYEQYF.

This rearrangement joins TRBV5-6 to TRBJ2-1, with a possible D match to TRBD2 (6 bases). CDR1 is SGHDT and CDR2 is YYEEEE in the germline V gene. This CDR3 spans 12 amino acids. V lost 1 base and J 8 bases, leaving 7 bases between the germline ends. For the CDR3, the DNA is TGTGCCAGCAGCTTGCGGGGGTATGAGCAGTTCTTC. Translation gives CASSLRGYEQFF. Together with reference TRBV5-6 and TRBJ2-1, the CDR3 gives the full variable domain: DAGVTQSPTHLIKTRGQQVTLRCSPKSGHDTVSWYQQALGQGPQFIFQYYEEEERQRGNFPDRFSGHQFPNYSSELNVNALLLGDSALYLCASSLRGYEQFFGPGTRLTVL.

The V call is TRBV9, the J call TRBJ2-3, with 9 bases matching TRBD2. V lost 4 bases, J lost 2 bases, and 8 bases stayed unmatched. Germline CDR1 and CDR2: SGDLS and YYNGEE. This CDR3 has 16 amino acids. CDR3 region: CASSPGTSTLTDTQYF. The DNA for the CDR3 is TGTGCCAGCAGCCCCGGGACTAGCACCCTCACAGATACGCAGTATTTT. Full variable domain (outside the CDR3, taken from reference TRBV9 and TRBJ2-3): DSGVTQTPKHLITATGQRVTLRCSPRSGDLSVYWYQQSLDQGLQFLIQYYNGEERAKGNILERFSAQQFPDLHSELNLSSLELGDSALYFCASSPGTSTLTDTQYFGPGTRLTVL.